This TCR beta chain was observed in a study of T cells in Graves' hyperthyroidism and ophthalmopathy. Study-level information: Before any treatment, at initial diagnosis, peripheral blood was collected.

Concerning this clonotype itself: Its antigen is still unknown.

Study-wide results and limits: Blood held most thyroid clonotypes expanded above 0.001 frequency. Classification by a 13 V-J model distinguished ophthalmopathy from stable hyperthyroidism.

Researchers took RNA transcripts and amplified the TCR beta CDR3 regions from them. The HTBI primer set drove a first-round RT-PCR of the TCR CDR3. TCRdb reanalysed the multiplex PCR reads using MiXCR and keeps one entry per CDR3 protein. This sample yields around 600,000 distinct CDR3 sequences, of which approximately 14% are seen a single time; approximately 13% belongs to the top ten. The receptor was isolated from a woman between 45 and 65 years old with Graves' ophthalmopathy. What was sequenced was blood.

CDR3 loop: CSARDPGQGLTGELFF. CDR3 in DNA: TGCAGTGCTAGAGATCCCGGACAGGGCCTGACCGGGGAGCTGTTTTTT. This chain links TRBV20-1 with TRBJ2-2, with 8 bases lining up with TRBD1. Per the germline V gene, CDR1 is DFQATT and CDR2 is SNEGSKA (reference sequence). There are 16 residues in the CDR3. With V trimmed by 0 bases and J by 5 bases, 8 bases remained unmatched.